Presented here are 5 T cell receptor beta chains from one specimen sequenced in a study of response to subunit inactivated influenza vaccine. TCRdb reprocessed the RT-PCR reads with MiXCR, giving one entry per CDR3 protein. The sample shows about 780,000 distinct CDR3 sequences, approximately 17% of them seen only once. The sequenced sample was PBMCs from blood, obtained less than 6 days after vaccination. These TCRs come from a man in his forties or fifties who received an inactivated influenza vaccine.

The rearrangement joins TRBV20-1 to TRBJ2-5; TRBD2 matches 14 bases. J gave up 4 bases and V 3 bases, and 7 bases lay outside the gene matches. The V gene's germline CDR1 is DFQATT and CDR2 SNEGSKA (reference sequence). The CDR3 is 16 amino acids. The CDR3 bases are TGCAGTGCTAGGGGGACTAGCGGGGGTTTTCCAGAGACCCAGTACTTC. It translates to CSARGTSGGFPETQYF.

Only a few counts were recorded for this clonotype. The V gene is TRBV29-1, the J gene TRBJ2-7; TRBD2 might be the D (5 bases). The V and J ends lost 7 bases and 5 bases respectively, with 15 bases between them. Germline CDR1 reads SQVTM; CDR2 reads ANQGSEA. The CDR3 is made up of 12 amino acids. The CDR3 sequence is CSAALEFHEQYF. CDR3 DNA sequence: TGCAGCGCCGCACTAGAATTCCACGAGCAGTACTTC.

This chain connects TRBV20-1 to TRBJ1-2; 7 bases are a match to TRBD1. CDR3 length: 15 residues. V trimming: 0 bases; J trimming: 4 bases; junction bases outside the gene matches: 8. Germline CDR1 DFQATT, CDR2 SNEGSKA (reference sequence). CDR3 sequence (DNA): TGCAGTGCTAGAGATCACAGGGGAGCTGTCTATGGCTACACCTTC. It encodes CSARDHRGAVYGYTF.

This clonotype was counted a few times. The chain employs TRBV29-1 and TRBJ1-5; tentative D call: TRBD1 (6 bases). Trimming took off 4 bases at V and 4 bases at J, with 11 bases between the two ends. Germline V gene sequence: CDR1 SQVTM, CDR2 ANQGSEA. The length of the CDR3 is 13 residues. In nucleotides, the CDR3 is TGCAGCGTTGCTAAGGGGGGGAATCAGCCCCAGCATTTT. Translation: CSVAKGGNQPQHF. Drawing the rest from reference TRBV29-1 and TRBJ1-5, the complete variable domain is SAVISQKPSRDICQRGTSLTIQCQVDSQVTMMFWYRQQPGQSLTLIATANQGSEATYESGFVIDKFPISRPNLTFSTLTVSNMSPEDSSIYLCSVAKGGNQPQHFGDGTRLSIL.

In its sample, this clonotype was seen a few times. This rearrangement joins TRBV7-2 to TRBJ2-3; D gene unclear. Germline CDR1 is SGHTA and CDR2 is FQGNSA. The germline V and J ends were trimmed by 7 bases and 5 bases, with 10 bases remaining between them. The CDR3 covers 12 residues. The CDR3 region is CASTLTIDTQYF. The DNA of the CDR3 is TGTGCCAGCACCCTAACAATAGATACGCAGTATTTT. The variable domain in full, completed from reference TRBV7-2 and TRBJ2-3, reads GAGVSQSPSNKVTEKGKDVELRCDPISGHTALYWYRQSLGQGLEFLIYFQGNSAPDKSGLPSDRFSAERTGGSVSTLTIQRTQQEDSAVYLCASTLTIDTQYFGPGTRLTVL.